This record covers a single TCR beta chain. The antigen remains undetermined. This record comes from a study of T cell responses to AZD1222 COVID-19 vaccine. Regarding the study as a whole: Reportedly, close to half of spike-specific TCRs are directed against unmutated variant regions. Sampling captured repertoires only after the peak T cell response. The study identified only six AZD1222 recipients as seropositive at baseline.

Pooled in the analysis were second doses at about 4 or about 12 weeks. The CDR3 length is 16 residues. V was pared by 0 bases and J by 8 bases, with 14 bases between. Germline V CDR1 and CDR2: MNHEY, SVGAGI. Here immunoSEQ multiplex PCR was the method, and the copy in TCRdb shows in-frame clones only, minus some. The sample lists some 84,000 clones, 87% occurring once. This clonotype originated in an adult who received the AZD1222 COVID-19 vaccine. The chain joins TRBV6-5 to TRBJ2-6; D not resolved. This material consisted of peripheral blood, taken 28 days after the second AZD1222 dose. The CDR3 nucleotides read TGTGCCAGCAGTTACTCGGCGACCGAAATCCCCAACGTCCTGACTTTC. It yields the protein CASSYSATEIPNVLTF.